The 29 T cell receptor beta chains in this list originate from one sample, sequenced in a study of OX40 agonist ivuxolimab in advanced cancers. Sequencing was performed with immunoSEQ multiplex PCR; in TCRdb, only in-frame clones are kept and a portion is missing. Of tens of thousands of clones in the sample, roughly nine tenths were seen once. The source was CD4+ or CD8+ T cells sorted from blood, collected in a trial of the OX40 agonist ivuxolimab. These TCRs come from an adult with an advanced solid tumor such as melanoma, head and neck, liver or kidney cancer.

Only one count was recorded for this clone. The rearrangement links TRBV4-1 to TRBJ1-1; D not certain. Germline CDR1 MGHRA, CDR2 YSYEKL. Between the trimmed V and J ends, which lost 4 bases and 4 bases, there was a span of 16 bases. The CDR3 spans 15 residues. The CDR3 region has the DNA TGCGCCAGCAGCCTCCAGACGGACCGAGTCACTGAAGCTTTCTTT. Residues: CASSLQTDRVTEAFF.

The J gene is TRBJ1-2, the V gene TRBV28; D not resolved. This CDR3 region has 11 residues. Per germline, CDR1 MDHEN and CDR2 SYDVKM. V was pared by 6 bases and J by 8 bases, with 10 bases between. The CDR3 DNA reads TGTGCCAGCAGCAATTTTGAGGGCTACACCTTC. This encodes CASSNFEGYTF.

V usage is TRBV19 and J usage is TRBJ2-7; 8 bases agree with TRBD2. The CDR3 sequence is 15 residues long. The J segment lost 0 bases and the V segment lost 6 bases, leaving 7 bases of the junction unmatched. Germline lookup yields CDR1 LNHDA and CDR2 SQIVND (reference sequence). The CDR3, as DNA: TGTGCCAGTAGCGGGAGGGGTAGGGACTCCTACGAGCAGTACTTC. This gives the protein CASSGRGRDSYEQYF.

The chain has TRBV18 and TRBJ1-4; 7 bases are a match to TRBD1. V shed 4 bases and J 4 bases; nucleotides not matched to a gene: 6. Germline CDR1 KGHSH, CDR2 LQKENI. This CDR3 region has 15 residues. The CDR3 DNA reads TGTGCCAGCTCACGGACGCAGGGGGTTAATGAAAAACTGTTTTTT. Translating it yields CASSRTQGVNEKLFF.

A single count supports this clone. The rearrangement joins TRBV7-3 to TRBJ1-2; TRBD1 might be the D (5 bases). The CDR3 is made up of 13 amino acids. Germline loops: CDR1 SGHTA, CDR2 FQGTGA. V lost 5 bases and J lost 10, with 17 bases in between. CDR3 region: CASSPMGQETYTF. DNA of the CDR3: TGTGCCAGCAGCCCCATGGGGCAGGAGACCTACACCTTC.

The CDR3 DNA reads as TGTGCCAGCACCCCCAGAGGATTGAACACCGGGGAGCTGTTTTTT. This codes for CASTPRGLNTGELFF. The chain has TRBV6-6 and TRBJ2-2; D gene unclear. Germline CDR1 reads MNHNY; CDR2 reads SVGAGI (reference sequence). The CDR3 runs 15 residues. V lost 7 bases and J 1 base, leaving 13 bases between the germline ends.

CDR3 coding DNA: TGTGCCAGCAGCCACTCTGGGAGCAATCAGCCCCAGCATTTT. Translated: CASSHSGSNQPQHF. This chain joins TRBV11-2 and TRBJ1-5; D gene uncertain. Germline V lookup: CDR1 SGHAT, CDR2 FQNNGV. Trimming took 5 bases from V and 1 from J, leaving 9 bases between them. The CDR3 extends over 14 amino acids.

The chain links TRBV15 to TRBJ2-7; a possible D gene is TRBD1 (6 bases). V was trimmed by 0 bases and J by 3 bases, leaving 18 bases between them. Germline CDR1 is LNHNV and CDR2 is YYDKDF (reference sequence). The CDR3 has 17 residues. CDR3 coding DNA: TGTGCCACCAGCAGAGATCCTAGGACAGAGGGAAACTACGAGCAGTACTTC. Protein product: CATSRDPRTEGNYEQYF.

In its sample, this clone was seen once. The rearrangement uses TRBV7-8 and TRBJ1-1; 7 bases are shared with TRBD1. The CDR3 runs to 16 residues. Germline loops: CDR1 SGHVS, CDR2 FQNEAQ. The ends lost 4 bases at V and 1 base at J; junction bases unmatched: 9. CDR3 bases: TGTGCCAGCAGCTCGCTTGCCGGGACAGAGAACACTGAAGCTTTCTTT. Residues: CASSSLAGTENTEAFF.

The chain has TRBV13 and TRBJ2-5, with D perhaps TRBD1 or TRBD2 (5 bases each). CDR1 and CDR2 (germline): PRHDT, FYEKMQ (reference sequence). This CDR3 contains 15 residues. The ends were cut back, 3 bases at V and 4 bases at J, with 15 bases in the middle. DNA for the CDR3: TGTGCCAGCAGCTTGGGGGATTTACGAGCAGAGACCCAGTACTTC. Its translation is CASSLGDLRAETQYF.

V and J are TRBV4-3 and TRBJ1-4; D is ambiguous. The CDR3 has 14 residues. Germline V lookup: CDR1 LGHNA, CDR2 YSLEER. The V end was cut by 5 bases, the J end by 4 bases, with 11 bases between. In DNA form, the CDR3 reads TGCGCCAGCAGCTACGGGAGAAGTAATGAAAAACTGTTTTTT. As protein: CASSYGRSNEKLFF.

The chain employs TRBV10-3 and TRBJ2-3; 15 nucleotides agree with TRBD2. This CDR3 contains 16 residues. V trimming: 7 bases; J trimming: 4 bases; junction bases outside the gene matches: 6. Looked up from germline, CDR1 is ENHRY and CDR2 is SYGVKD. DNA of the CDR3: TGTGCCATCACCGGGACTAGCGGGAGGACCCCAGATACGCAGTATTTT. It is translated as CAITGTSGRTPDTQYF.

The chain combines TRBV27 with TRBJ2-5; perhaps TRBD2 as D (6 bases). The end of the DNA fits TRBJ2-7 better, so the J call may be wrong. This CDR3 is built from 14 residues. CDR1 and CDR2 from the germline V gene are MNHEY and SMNVEV (reference sequence). The DNA for the CDR3 is TGTGCCAGCGGGACGGGACTCTACTCCTACGAGCAGTACTTC. It is translated as CASGTGLYSYEQYF.

This clone was found once. This chain links TRBV7-3 with TRBJ2-7, with TRBD1 matching over 9 bases. J lost 3 bases, V lost 5 bases, and 5 bases had no gene match. CDR3 length: 14 residues. The V gene's germline CDR1 is SGHTA and CDR2 FQGTGA. For the CDR3, the DNA is TGTGCCAGCAGCCCTGGGACAGGGAACTACGAGCAGTACTTC. Translating gives CASSPGTGNYEQYF.

The chain couples TRBV2 to TRBJ1-1; a possible D gene is TRBD1 (5 bases). The CDR3 covers 14 residues. Germline values: CDR1 SNHLY, CDR2 FYNNEI. V was pared by 6 bases and J by 0 bases, with 11 bases between. Here the CDR3 DNA reads TGTGCCAGCAGCCACAGGACCATGAACACTGAAGCTTTCTTT. As protein: CASSHRTMNTEAFF.

This chain connects TRBV28 to TRBJ2-2; a possible D gene is TRBD2 (6 bases). V shed 6 bases and J shed 6 bases, with 14 bases lying between them. The CDR3 totals 14 residues. Germline assignment: CDR1 MDHEN and CDR2 SYDVKM. The CDR3, as DNA: TGTGCCAGCAGGTCGACTAGAGCGCCCGGGGAGCTGTTTTTT. Its translation is CASRSTRAPGELFF. The variable domain in full, with the rest retrieved from reference TRBV28 and TRBJ2-2, is DVKVTQSSRYLVKRTGEKVFLECVQDMDHENMFWYRQDPGLGLRLIYFSYDVKMKEKGDIPEGYSVSREKKERFSLILESASTNQTSMYLCASRSTRAPGELFFGEGSRLTVL.

With regard to this clone: Other DNA sequences in the sample encode the same CDR3. V is TRBV7-2 and J is TRBJ2-7; D remains unclear. The CDR3 spans 11 residues. Germline CDR1 is SGHTA and CDR2 is FQGNSA. The germline V and J ends were trimmed by 2 bases and 4 bases, with 3 bases remaining between them. Here the CDR3 reads CASSLTYEQYF. The CDR3 DNA reads as TGTGCCAGCAGCTTAACGTACGAGCAGTACTTC.

V gene TRBV6-5 combines with J gene TRBJ1-6; TRBD1 might be the D (5 bases). The CDR3 is made up of 16 amino acids. Trimming removed 4 bases at V and 8 bases at J, with 18 bases between. CDR1 MNHEY and CDR2 SVGAGI come from the germline V gene. The CDR3 sequence: CASSLSGTYRDSPLHF. As DNA, the CDR3 is TGTGCCAGCAGTTTGTCCGGGACTTATAGGGATTCACCCCTCCACTTT.

This sequence joins TRBV28 and TRBJ1-5; 9 bases align to TRBD1. The V gene end was trimmed by 5 bases and the J gene end by 7 bases; junction bases not matched to a gene: 9. The CDR3 is 15 residues long. Germline CDR1 and CDR2: MDHEN and SYDVKM. The CDR3: CASSLTGGAQQPQHF. DNA of the CDR3: TGTGCCAGCAGTCTAACAGGGGGCGCGCAGCAGCCCCAGCATTTT. Supplemented by reference TRBV28 and TRBJ1-5, the full variable domain reads DVKVTQSSRYLVKRTGEKVFLECVQDMDHENMFWYRQDPGLGLRLIYFSYDVKMKEKGDIPEGYSVSREKKERFSLILESASTNQTSMYLCASSLTGGAQQPQHFGDGTRLSIL.

The V gene is TRBV6-5, the J gene TRBJ1-2; perhaps TRBD1 as D (5 bases). The CDR3 is made up of 15 amino acids. Germline V gene data show CDR1 as MNHEY and CDR2 as SVGAGI. V lost 2 bases and J lost 4, with 14 bases in between. The CDR3 DNA sequence: TGTGCCAGCAGTTACAATAAGGGGTTTCCCTATGGCTACACCTTC. Translated: CASSYNKGFPYGYTF.

The chain employs TRBV6-5 and TRBJ2-1; D uncertain. Deletions cut 0 bases from V and 4 bases from J, with 13 bases between. The CDR3 is 16 residues long. Germline V CDR1 and CDR2: MNHEY, SVGAGI. CDR3 region: CASSYSRPLRYNEQFF. The CDR3 nucleotides read TGTGCCAGCAGTTACTCGCGGCCGTTACGTTACAATGAGCAGTTCTTC.

This clone was picked up one time. The chain employs TRBV19 and TRBJ2-7; D uncertain. There are 13 residues in the CDR3. V lost 1 base, J lost 0 bases, and 4 bases lay in between. The germline V gene has CDR1 LNHDA and CDR2 SQIVND (reference sequence). CDR3 sequence (DNA): TGTGCCAGTAGTATAGGCAGCTCCTACGAGCAGTACTTC. Translated: CASSIGSSYEQYF.

The rearrangement links TRBV15 to TRBJ1-5; no clear D. Germline CDR1 reads LNHNV; CDR2 reads YYDKDF (reference sequence). This CDR3 spans 16 amino acids. V shed 1 base and J shed 7 bases, with 17 bases lying between them. In DNA, the CDR3 is TGTGCCACCAGCAGAGTCCAGGACTCTGGGAGCCAGCCCCAGCATTTT. Protein: CATSRVQDSGSQPQHF.

The chain combines TRBV5-6 with TRBJ1-5; tentatively, D is TRBD1 (5 bases). V was shortened by 4 bases and J by 10 bases, with 18 bases between the two germline ends. The length of the CDR3 is 14 residues. CDR1 SGHDT and CDR2 YYEEEE come from the germline V gene. Written as DNA, the CDR3 is TGTGCCAGCAGCCCCGGGAAGGGGCCTGTCCCCCAGCATTTT. Its translation: CASSPGKGPVPQHF.

This CDR3 reads CSVEKTDFSDTQYF. Written as DNA, the CDR3 is TGCAGCGTAGAAAAGACGGATTTCTCCGATACGCAGTATTTT. The chain has TRBV29-1 and TRBJ2-3; D uncertain. CDR1 and CDR2 from the germline V gene are SQVTM and ANQGSEA. The length of the CDR3 is 14 residues. Between the trimmed V and J ends, which lost 6 bases and 6 bases, there was a span of 19 bases.

The rearrangement joins TRBV7-2 to TRBJ1-5; D perhaps matches TRBD1 (6 bases). Germline V CDR1 and CDR2: SGHTA, FQGNSA. This CDR3 contains 14 residues. Trimming shortened V by 4 bases and J by 7 bases, and 14 bases separated the two germline ends. The DNA of the CDR3 is TGTGCCAGCAGCTCAATGGGGGCCCCGCAGCCCCAGCATTTT. It encodes CASSSMGAPQPQHF.

The gene calls are TRBV6-5 and TRBJ1-1, with D perhaps TRBD1 (6 bases). Germline CDR1 reads MNHEY; CDR2 reads SVGAGI. V was shortened by 5 bases and J by 4 bases, with 11 bases between the two germline ends. The CDR3 consists of 13 residues. CDR3 sequence: CASSKPGVTEAFF. As DNA, the CDR3 is TGTGCCAGCAGTAAGCCAGGGGTCACTGAAGCTTTCTTT.

CDR3 residues: CATSRDSGYNEQFF. CDR3 nucleotides: TGTGCCACCAGCAGAGATTCAGGGTACAATGAGCAGTTCTTC. The chain joins TRBV15 to TRBJ2-1; weak D call: TRBD1 (5 bases). This CDR3 has 14 amino acids. The ends were cut back, 0 bases at V and 4 bases at J, with 7 bases in the middle. Germline-derived CDR1 and CDR2 are LNHNV and YYDKDF (reference sequence). Full variable domain (outside the CDR3, taken from reference TRBV15 and TRBJ2-1): DAMVIQNPRYQVTQFGKPVTLSCSQTLNHNVMYWYQQKSSQAPKLLFHYYDKDFNNEADTPDNFQSRRPNTSFCFLDIRSPGLGDTAMYLCATSRDSGYNEQFFGPGTRLTVL.

J is TRBJ2-5 and V is TRBV5-4, with D maybe TRBD1 (6 bases). Germline V gives CDR1 SGHNT, CDR2 YYREEE (reference sequence). The length of the CDR3 is 15 residues. Between the trimmed V and J ends, which lost 4 bases and 2 bases, there was a span of 15 bases. The CDR3 is CASSRQVSAQETQYF. CDR3 in DNA: TGTGCCAGCAGCCGACAGGTTAGCGCGCAAGAGACCCAGTACTTC.